This T cell receptor (beta chain) is drawn from a study of blood T cell repertoires in COVID-19. Study as a whole: Whether acute or convalescent, the COVID-19 samples came from the United States, Italy and Spain.

This CDR3 comprises 11 residues. V lost 8 bases and J lost 1, with 8 bases in between. The germline V gene has CDR1 SQVTM and CDR2 ANQGSEA. Some clones are missing from TCRdb's copy, which holds only in-frame ones; the method was immunoSEQ multiplex PCR. Of 380,000 or so clones listed, around 87% are singletons. This clonotype was obtained from a man under 40 who had recovered from COVID-19. The sequencing sample was made of PBMCs or T cells enriched from blood (not recorded which). J is TRBJ2-5 and V is TRBV29-1; D is ambiguous. The DNA for the CDR3 is TGCAGCCCTCTTAGCCAAGAGACCCAGTACTTC. Encoded protein: CSPLSQETQYF.